The sequence of this T cell receptor (beta chain) was determined in a study of T cells in Graves' hyperthyroidism and ophthalmopathy. Across the study: Prior to any treatment, at the point of initial diagnosis, peripheral blood was collected.

The V gene's germline CDR1 is WSHSY and CDR2 SAAADI. Trimming cost V 8 bases and J 1 base, with 14 bases left between them. The CDR3 is 14 residues long. What was amplified from RNA transcripts were TCR beta CDR3 regions. HTBI primers were used for first-round RT-PCR of the TCR CDR3. TCRdb ran MiXCR on the multiplex PCR reads and lists one entry per CDR3 protein. This table holds approximately 610,000 distinct CDR3 sequences, roughly 15% found once. The cohort's ophthalmopathy patients, a group with duration under 3 months, had a Clinical Activity Score of at least 3 and a NOSPECS grade of at least 4. As regards this clonotype: A much larger clone is a single base away; this may be a read error.

The sequencing input was blood. The chain has TRBV10-2 and TRBJ2-5, with D perhaps matching TRBD2 (6 bases). The origin of this receptor is a woman in her thirties or forties with Graves' ophthalmopathy. CDR3 amino acids: CASGGPGLQETQYF. Written as DNA, the CDR3 is TGCGCCAGCGGTGGACCGGGACTCCAAGAGACCCAGTACTTC.